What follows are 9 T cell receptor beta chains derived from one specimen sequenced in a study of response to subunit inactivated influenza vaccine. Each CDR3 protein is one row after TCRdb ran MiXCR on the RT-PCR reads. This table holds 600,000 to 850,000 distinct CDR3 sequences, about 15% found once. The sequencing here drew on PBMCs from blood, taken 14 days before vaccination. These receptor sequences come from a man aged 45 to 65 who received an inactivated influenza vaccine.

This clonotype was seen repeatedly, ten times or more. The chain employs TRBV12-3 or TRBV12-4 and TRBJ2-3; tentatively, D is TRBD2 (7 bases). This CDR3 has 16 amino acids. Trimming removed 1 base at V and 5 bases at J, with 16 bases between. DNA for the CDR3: TGTGCCAGCAGTTTAGAGGTGGGGGGGCGCGGAGATACGCAGTATTTT. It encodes CASSLEVGGRGDTQYF.

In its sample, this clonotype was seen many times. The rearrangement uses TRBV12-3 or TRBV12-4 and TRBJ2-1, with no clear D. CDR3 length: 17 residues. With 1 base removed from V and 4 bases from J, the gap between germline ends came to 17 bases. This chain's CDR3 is CASSLGARNSIYNEQFF. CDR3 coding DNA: TGTGCCAGCAGTTTAGGGGCCCGGAACTCTATATACAATGAGCAGTTCTTC.

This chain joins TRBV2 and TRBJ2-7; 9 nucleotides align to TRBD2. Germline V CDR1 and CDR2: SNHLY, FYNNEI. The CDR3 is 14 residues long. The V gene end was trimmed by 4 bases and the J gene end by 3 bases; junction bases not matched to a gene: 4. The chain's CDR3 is CASSGASGIYEQYF. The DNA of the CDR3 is TGTGCCAGCAGTGGGGCTAGCGGGATCTACGAGCAGTACTTC.

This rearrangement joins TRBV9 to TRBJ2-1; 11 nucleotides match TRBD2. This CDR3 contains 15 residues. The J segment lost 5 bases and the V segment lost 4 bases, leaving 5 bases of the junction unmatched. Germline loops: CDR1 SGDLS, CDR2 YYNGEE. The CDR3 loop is CASSRSGGENNEQFF. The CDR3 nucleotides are TGTGCCAGCAGCCGTAGCGGGGGGGAAAACAATGAGCAGTTCTTC. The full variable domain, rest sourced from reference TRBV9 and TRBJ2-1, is DSGVTQTPKHLITATGQRVTLRCSPRSGDLSVYWYQQSLDQGLQFLIQYYNGEERAKGNILERFSAQQFPDLHSELNLSSLELGDSALYFCASSRSGGENNEQFFGPGTRLTVL.

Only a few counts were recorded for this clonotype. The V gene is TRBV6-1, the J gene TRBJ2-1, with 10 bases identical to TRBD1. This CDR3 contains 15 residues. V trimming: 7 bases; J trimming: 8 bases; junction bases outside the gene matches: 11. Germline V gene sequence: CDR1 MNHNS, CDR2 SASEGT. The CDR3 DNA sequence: TGTGCCAGCACCAAGACAGGGGGCTTGTGGGATGAGCAGTTCTTC. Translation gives CASTKTGGLWDEQFF.

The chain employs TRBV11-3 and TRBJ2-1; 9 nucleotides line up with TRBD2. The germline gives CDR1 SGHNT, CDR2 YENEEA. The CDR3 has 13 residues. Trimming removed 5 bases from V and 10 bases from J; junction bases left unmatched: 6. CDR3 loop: CASSLAGRREQFF. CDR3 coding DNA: TGTGCCAGCAGCCTAGCGGGGAGGCGAGAGCAGTTCTTC.

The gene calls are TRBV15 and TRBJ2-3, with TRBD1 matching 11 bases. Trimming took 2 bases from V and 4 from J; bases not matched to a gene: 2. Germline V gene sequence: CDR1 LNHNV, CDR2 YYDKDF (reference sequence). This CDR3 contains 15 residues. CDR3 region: CATSRRTGGPDTQYF. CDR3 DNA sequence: TGTGCCACCAGCAGAAGGACAGGGGGCCCAGATACGCAGTATTTT.

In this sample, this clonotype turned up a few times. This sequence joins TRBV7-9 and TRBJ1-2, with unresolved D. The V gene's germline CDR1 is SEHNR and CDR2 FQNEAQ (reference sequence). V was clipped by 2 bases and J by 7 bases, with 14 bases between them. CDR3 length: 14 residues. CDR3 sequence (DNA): TGTGCCAGCAGCTTAATCCATGGGTCAATTGGCTACACCTTC. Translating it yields CASSLIHGSIGYTF.

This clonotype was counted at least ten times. Written as DNA, the CDR3 is TGTGCTAGTCGACCCCCGGGACGTAATGAGCAGTTCTTC. This translates into CASRPPGRNEQFF. The chain has TRBV12-5 and TRBJ2-1, with D perhaps matching TRBD1 or TRBD2 (5 bases each). Germline CDR1 LGHNT, CDR2 FRNRAP. Trimming stripped 8 bases from V and 7 bases from J, with 15 bases between. The CDR3 length is 13 residues.